Shown below are 28 T cell receptor beta chains from a single sample sequenced in a study of cytomegalovirus exposure and HLA in healthy donors. Amplification used 60 Vbeta primers and 13 Jbeta primers. This table comes from immunoSEQ multiplex PCR, and its TCRdb copy is limited to in-frame clones, with some not included. Of about 180,000 clones listed, just over 75% are singletons. Sequencing was carried out using PBMCs. The receptor set was obtained from a man aged 18-30 years in good health and CMV-seronegative.

The count of this clone is one. The V and J genes are TRBV9 and TRBJ2-1, with 8 bases matching TRBD2. Germline CDR1 reads SGDLS; CDR2 reads YYNGEE. The V segment lost 0 bases and the J segment 6 bases; nucleotides outside the gene matches: 5. This CDR3 has 15 amino acids. CDR3 DNA sequence: TGTGCCAGCAGCGTAGGAGCGGGGGCGGTCAATGAGCAGTTCTTC. Its translation is CASSVGAGAVNEQFF.

This chain joins TRBV25-1 and TRBJ2-7; TRBD1 agrees at 10 bases. V dropped 6 bases and J dropped 5; count of bases not matched to a gene: 10. The CDR3 contains 15 residues. Germline V lookup: CDR1 MGHDK, CDR2 SYGVNS. CDR3 loop: CASSDPGQGPHEQYF. The CDR3 DNA reads as TGTGCCAGCAGCGATCCGGGACAGGGGCCCCACGAGCAGTACTTC.

The chain employs TRBV19 and TRBJ2-7; perhaps TRBD1 as D (5 bases). Germline V lookup: CDR1 LNHDA, CDR2 SQIVND (reference sequence). There are 13 residues in the CDR3. Trimming removed 4 bases at V and 1 base at J, with 8 bases between. The CDR3 loop reads CASSRQTSYEQYF. CDR3 coding DNA: TGTGCCAGTAGTAGACAGACGTCCTACGAGCAGTACTTC.

The chain uses TRBV5-4 and TRBJ2-3; maybe TRBD2 (6 bases). Germline V gives CDR1 SGHNT, CDR2 YYREEE (reference sequence). The ends were cut back, 0 bases at V and 10 bases at J, with 12 bases in the middle. This CDR3 is 13 amino acids long. CDR3 nucleotides: TGTGCCAGCAGCTTGGACTCTCCTAGCGCGCAGTATTTT. Residues: CASSLDSPSAQYF.

The chain couples TRBV18 to TRBJ1-1; D unclear. The ends were cut back, 3 bases at V and 2 bases at J, with 7 bases in the middle. Germline V CDR1 and CDR2: KGHSH, LQKENI. The length of the CDR3 is 13 residues. CDR3 in amino acids: CASSPGTNTEAFF. The CDR3 bases are TGTGCCAGCTCACCGGGCACCAACACTGAAGCTTTCTTT.

The gene calls are TRBV7-2 and TRBJ1-1; a possible D gene is TRBD1 (5 bases). Germline-derived CDR1 and CDR2 are SGHTA and FQGNSA. The V and J ends lost 2 bases and 4 bases respectively, with 11 bases between them. The CDR3 loop spans 14 amino acids. The CDR3 coding sequence is TGTGCCAGCAGCTTATTTGCAGGGTTCACTGAAGCTTTCTTT. Its protein is CASSLFAGFTEAFF.

This rearrangement joins TRBV7-6 to TRBJ2-5, with 9 nucleotides matching TRBD1. This CDR3 comprises 14 residues. V trimming: 6 bases; J trimming: 4 bases; junction bases outside the gene matches: 6. Germline CDR1 is SGHVS and CDR2 is FNYEAQ. CDR3 in amino acids: CASRGQGRGETQYF. The CDR3 nucleotides are TGTGCCAGCAGGGGACAGGGAAGGGGAGAGACCCAGTACTTC.

V gene TRBV7-9 combines with J gene TRBJ1-4; 10 bases map to TRBD1. V was pared by 5 bases and J by 1 base, with 13 bases of the junction left unmatched. This CDR3 spans 19 amino acids. The V gene's germline CDR1 is SEHNR and CDR2 FQNEAQ (reference sequence). CDR3 DNA: TGTGCCAGCAGCCCTCTGCCGGGACAGGGGCGATTAACTAATGAAAAACTGTTTTTT. Translation: CASSPLPGQGRLTNEKLFF.

V is TRBV15 and J is TRBJ1-4; 7 positions agree with TRBD1. Germline values: CDR1 LNHNV, CDR2 YYDKDF (reference sequence). The V and J ends lost 5 bases and 8 bases, in that order; junction bases with no gene match: 11. The CDR3 totals 15 residues. The chain's CDR3 is CATSGVLGQSEKLFF. CDR3 sequence (DNA): TGTGCCACCAGCGGAGTTCTGGGACAGTCGGAAAAACTGTTTTTT.

CDR3 bases: TGTGCCAGCAGCTTAATGGCCCCGGGGGTGAGCGCCGGGGAGCTGTTTTTT. Protein product: CASSLMAPGVSAGELFF. The chain carries TRBV7-9 and TRBJ2-2, with D possibly matching TRBD2 (6 bases). The CDR3 consists of 17 residues. The V and J ends lost 2 bases and 6 bases respectively, with 19 bases between them. Looked up from germline, CDR1 is SEHNR and CDR2 is FQNEAQ (reference sequence).

The gene calls are TRBV18 and TRBJ2-1, with D perhaps TRBD2 (6 bases). The CDR3 is 14 residues long. CDR1 is KGHSH and CDR2 is LQKENI in the germline V gene. Trimming stripped 6 bases from V and 8 bases from J, with 17 bases between. The CDR3 nucleotides are TGTGCCAGCTCCGGGACTTCAGGCTGGGATGAGCAGTTCTTC. Its translation is CASSGTSGWDEQFF. The entire variable domain, with the rest obtained from reference TRBV18 and TRBJ2-1, is as follows: NAGVMQNPRHLVRRRGQEARLRCSPMKGHSHVYWYRQLPEEGLKFMVYLQKENIIDESGMPKERFSAEFPKEGPSILRIQQVVRGDSAAYFCASSGTSGWDEQFFGPGTRLTVL.

This clone was observed a few times. A read error may account for a junction end that differs from germline. The gene calls are TRBV7-2 and TRBJ2-5, with TRBD1 matching 7 bases. The CDR3 runs to 12 residues. Germline CDR1 SGHTA, CDR2 FQGNSA. CDR3 sequence (DNA): TGTGCCAGCAGGACTCCGACAGGGACCCACTACTTC. Translating it yields CASRTPTGTHYF.

The chain links TRBV30 to TRBJ2-1; 7 nucleotides agree with TRBD2. Germline V CDR1 and CDR2: GTSNPN, SVGIG (reference sequence). J gave up 9 bases and V 3 bases, and 11 bases lay outside the gene matches. CDR3 length: 14 amino acids. The CDR3 DNA sequence: TGTGCCTGGAGACCCGCTAGCGGTCCGAGTGAGCAGTTCTTC. It codes for CAWRPASGPSEQFF.

The V gene is TRBV18, the J gene TRBJ1-2; D gene ambiguous. Germline lookup yields CDR1 KGHSH and CDR2 LQKENI. The CDR3 totals 13 residues. Trimming left V 5 bases short and J 3 bases short, with 10 bases between. The CDR3 loop is CASSSFSDYGYTF. For the CDR3, the DNA is TGTGCCAGCTCAAGTTTCAGCGACTATGGCTACACCTTC.

For this clone: One end of the junction varies from germline; a read error may be responsible. V gene TRBV7-7 combines with J gene TRBJ2-5; possibly TRBD1 for D (6 bases). Germline V gene lookup returns CDR1 SSHAT and CDR2 FNYEAQ (reference sequence). The CDR3 has 14 amino acids. The CDR3 DNA sequence: TGTGCTAGCAGCCCCTCCGAGAGGGGGGAGACCCAGTACTTC. It yields the protein CASSPSERGETQYF.

The chain uses TRBV4-1 and TRBJ2-1, with D possibly being TRBD2 (5 bases). Trimming took off 0 bases at V and 7 bases at J, with 16 bases between the two ends. The CDR3 runs 16 residues. Germline V CDR1 and CDR2: MGHRA, YSYEKL. Here the CDR3 reads CASSQEEGWSVNEQFF. CDR3 bases: TGCGCCAGCAGCCAAGAAGAGGGCTGGTCTGTTAATGAGCAGTTCTTC.

V and J are TRBV5-1 and TRBJ2-1; tentatively, D is TRBD2 (5 bases). This CDR3 comprises 15 residues. Germline loops: CDR1 SGHRS, CDR2 YFSETQ. The V end lost 2 bases, the J end lost 6 bases, and 15 bases lay between the germline ends. DNA of the CDR3: TGCGCCAGCAGCTTAGAGGGAGTACCCCGCAATGAGCAGTTCTTC. Amino acid sequence: CASSLEGVPRNEQFF.

There are a few counts of this clone. The genes are TRBV5-6 and TRBJ2-3, with TRBD1 matching 8 bases. The CDR3 loop spans 15 amino acids. Germline CDR1 and CDR2: SGHDT and YYEEEE. J lost 4 bases, V lost 4 bases, and 8 bases had no gene match. CDR3 DNA sequence: TGTGCCAGCAGCCCACAGGGGGAACTAGCAGATACGCAGTATTTT. Amino acid sequence: CASSPQGELADTQYF.

V is TRBV19 and J is TRBJ1-5, with a weak D call TRBD1 (6 bases). Germline V gene sequence: CDR1 LNHDA, CDR2 SQIVND (reference sequence). Trimming took 6 bases from V and 1 from J, leaving 16 bases between them. There are 16 residues in the CDR3. CDR3 in DNA: TGTGCCAGTAGCCGATCGGGGGGCGCGAGCAATCAGCCCCAGCATTTT. It codes for CASSRSGGASNQPQHF.

This chain connects TRBV7-9 to TRBJ2-1; 9 bases align to TRBD2. This CDR3 is built from 17 residues. The germline gives CDR1 SEHNR, CDR2 FQNEAQ (reference sequence). Trimming cost V 2 bases and J 8 bases; bases outside gene matches: 13. The CDR3 DNA follows: TGTGCCAGCAGCTTAAGGAGAGCGGGAGGTCTTCTGGATGAGCAGTTCTTC. Residues: CASSLRRAGGLLDEQFF. Looking up the rest from reference TRBV7-9 and TRBJ2-1 gives the full variable domain: DTGVSQNPRHKITKRGQNVTFRCDPISEHNRLYWYRQTLGQGPEFLTYFQNEAQLEKSRLLSDRFSAERPKGSFSTLEIQRTEQGDSAMYLCASSLRRAGGLLDEQFFGPGTRLTVL.

The chain joins TRBV11-2 to TRBJ2-1; TRBD2 matches 9 bases. V trimming: 2 bases; J trimming: 1 base; junction bases outside the gene matches: 3. Germline CDR1 and CDR2: SGHAT and FQNNGV. This CDR3 is built from 16 residues. The CDR3 reads CASSLRAGGSYNEQFF. The CDR3 DNA sequence: TGTGCCAGCAGCTTAAGGGCGGGAGGGTCCTACAATGAGCAGTTCTTC.

The chain uses TRBV19 and TRBJ1-2; no firm D call. CDR1 and CDR2 (germline): LNHDA, SQIVND (reference sequence). V was shortened by 6 bases and J by 8 bases, with 10 bases between the two germline ends. The CDR3 has 11 amino acids. The DNA for the CDR3 is TGTGCCAGTAGGACCGAGGAGGGCTACACCTTC. Encoded protein: CASRTEEGYTF.

The chain employs TRBV9 and TRBJ2-3, with 11 nucleotides matching TRBD2. Germline-derived CDR1 and CDR2 are SGDLS and YYNGEE. This CDR3 spans 20 amino acids. The junction had 16 bases not matched to a gene; V was cut back by 4 bases and J by 0 bases. The CDR3 coding sequence is TGTGCCAGCAGCTTAAGTAGCGGGAGGGTAGGTACCGGAAGCACAGATACGCAGTATTTT. Translating gives CASSLSSGRVGTGSTDTQYF. The full variable domain, rest sourced from reference TRBV9 and TRBJ2-3, is DSGVTQTPKHLITATGQRVTLRCSPRSGDLSVYWYQQSLDQGLQFLIQYYNGEERAKGNILERFSAQQFPDLHSELNLSSLELGDSALYFCASSLSSGRVGTGSTDTQYFGPGTRLTVL.

The V call is TRBV30, the J call TRBJ2-5; maybe TRBD1 (6 bases). The J call is in doubt because the DNA end fits TRBJ2-7 better. The CDR3 runs 14 residues. Germline V gene data show CDR1 as GTSNPN and CDR2 as SVGIG (reference sequence). DNA for the CDR3: TGTGCCTGGAGTGCAGGGGAACTGGTCTACGAGCAGTACTTC. This sequence encodes CAWSAGELVYEQYF.

This clone was seen a handful of times. The J gene is TRBJ1-5, the V gene TRBV4-3, with 7 bases identical to TRBD1. The CDR3 spans 15 residues. CDR1 and CDR2 (germline): LGHNA, YSLEER. Losses at the gene ends were 1 base for V and 3 bases for J; bases not matched to a gene: 3. CDR3 amino acids: CASSQGTGPNQPQHF. The CDR3 DNA follows: TGCGCCAGCAGCCAAGGGACAGGACCCAATCAGCCCCAGCATTTT.

DNA of the CDR3: TGTGCTAGTGATAAAAAAGGGGCCTCTAACGAGCAGTACTTC. As protein: CASDKKGASNEQYF. The chain joins TRBV12-5 to TRBJ2-7; a possible D gene is TRBD1 (5 bases). V dropped 7 bases and J dropped 5 bases, with 18 bases sitting between them. Germline loops: CDR1 LGHNT, CDR2 FRNRAP. CDR3 length: 14 amino acids.

The table lists this clone with a count of one. The chain has TRBV7-2 and TRBJ1-1; D ambiguous. Germline V gene lookup returns CDR1 SGHTA and CDR2 FQGNSA. The CDR3 contains 11 residues. V was shortened by 5 bases and J by 5 bases, with 6 bases between the two germline ends. CDR3 nucleotides: TGTGCCAGCAGCCGGGAAACTGAAGCTTTCTTT. Amino acid sequence: CASSRETEAFF.

V and J are TRBV4-3 and TRBJ2-7; D perhaps matches TRBD1 (5 bases). The V gene's germline CDR1 is LGHNA and CDR2 YSLEER. V lost 0 bases to trimming and J lost 4 bases, with 7 bases between them. CDR3 length: 13 residues. CDR3 coding DNA: TGCGCCAGCAGCCAAGATGGGGCATACGAGCAGTACTTC. As protein: CASSQDGAYEQYF.